This TCR beta chain was documented in a study of T cells in narcolepsy. Study results and caveats: Healthy controls reportedly lacked the autoreactive clonotypes serially found in patients' blood. HCRT-specific and TRIB2-specific autoreactive clonotypes appeared among same-patient CSF and blood CD4+ clonotypes.

This clone has more than one count but fewer than ten. Its antigen is unidentified. Generated by immunoSEQ multiplex PCR, the TCRdb table keeps only in-frame clones and is missing some. The profile shows more than 550 clones, approximately 26% of them singletons. The sample was cultured CD8+ T cells from cerebrospinal fluid. The TCR sequence derives from a human donor with narcolepsy.

The chain's CDR3 is CTSSQDWRESSYNEQFF. CDR3 nucleotides: TGCACCAGCAGCCAAGATTGGAGGGAGAGCTCCTACAATGAGCAGTTCTTC. The V gene is TRBV1, the J gene TRBJ2-1; the table gives TRBD2 as D, unverified against the DNA. TRBV1 has pseudogene status. This CDR3 has 17 amino acids.